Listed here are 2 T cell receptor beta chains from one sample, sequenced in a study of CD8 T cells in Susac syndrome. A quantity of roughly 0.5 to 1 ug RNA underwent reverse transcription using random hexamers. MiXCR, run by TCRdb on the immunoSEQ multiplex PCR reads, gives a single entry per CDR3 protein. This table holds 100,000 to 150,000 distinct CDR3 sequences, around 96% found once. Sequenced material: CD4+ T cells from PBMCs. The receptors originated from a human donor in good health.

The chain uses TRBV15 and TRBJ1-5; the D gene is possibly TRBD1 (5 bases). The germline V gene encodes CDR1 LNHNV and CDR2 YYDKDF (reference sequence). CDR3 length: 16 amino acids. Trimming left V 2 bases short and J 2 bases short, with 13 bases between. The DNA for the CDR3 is TGTGCCACCAGCAGATCCCCTCGGGGGGGCAATCAGCCCCAGCATTTT. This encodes CATSRSPRGGNQPQHF.

The CDR3 region is CASSLGLADLSYEQYF. In DNA, the CDR3 is TGTGCCAGCAGTTTAGGACTAGCGGACCTCTCCTACGAGCAGTACTTC. The chain has TRBV12-3 or TRBV12-4 and TRBJ2-7; 9 bases are shared with TRBD2. The CDR3 spans 16 residues. The ends lost 1 base at V and 0 bases at J; junction bases unmatched: 4.